This TCR beta chain was profiled in a study of shared clonotypes between healthy human individuals. Data came from immunoSEQ multiplex PCR; TCRdb stores just in-frame clones and leaves some out. This sample carries over 850,000 clones, around 78% of them seen once, and the ten largest clones take around 0.47%. The CDR3 runs 12 residues. Trimming removed 6 bases at V and 5 bases at J, with 7 bases between. Germline CDR1 MRHNA, CDR2 SNTAGT. V usage is TRBV6-4 and J usage is TRBJ2-2; TRBD2 might be the D (5 bases). Sequencing was done on a sample of memory CD4+ T cells from PBMCs. Subset in this sample: CD45RA-negative fraction. This receptor was obtained from a man between 18 and 29 years old in good health. Some clones in this sample may be carry-over from other donors' samples. DNA for the CDR3: TGTGCCAGCAGCCCGGGAACCGGGGAGCTGTTTTTT. It is translated as CASSPGTGELFF.